This T cell receptor beta chain comes out of a study of tumor-infiltrating lymphocytes in primary liver carcinoma. Study information: Recorded tumor stage was T1-T3 N0M0, with diameters of about 4.2 to 10 cm.

Joint extraction of RNA and DNA used 20-30 mg of bulk tissue that was unsorted. The V gene's germline CDR1 is ENHRY and CDR2 SYGVKD. The CDR3 is made up of 13 amino acids. Trimming cost V 9 bases and J 5 bases; bases outside gene matches: 7. Study results and caveats: Whereas tumor region pairs overlapped more, tumor-adjacent and tumor-blood pairs overlapped less.

There are many counts of this clonotype. Its target is not known. TCR beta cDNA was prepared out of about 530 ng total RNA by means of a constant-region primer. Libraries of TCR beta came from three nested multiplex PCR rounds with slightly modified ARM-PCR. In the first two PCR rounds, TRBV1-TRBV30 forward primers were paired with a C-beta reverse primer, and each round lasted approximately 9 cycles. One entry per CDR3 protein results from TCRdb running MiXCR on the multiplex PCR reads. The sample contains 95,000 to 150,000 distinct CDR3 sequences, approximately 70% of which appear only once. The origin of this receptor is a woman aged 60-75 years with primary liver carcinoma and hepatitis B virus infection. The sample consisted of liver tumor tissue from sampling region 1. This sample's subset: tumor region T1, superior pole. The chain employs TRBV10-3 and TRBJ1-5, with 7 bases aligning to TRBD1. The CDR3 nucleotides read TGTGCCATGGGAGGGGACAGCTATCAGCCCCAGCATTTT. Its translation: CAMGGDSYQPQHF.